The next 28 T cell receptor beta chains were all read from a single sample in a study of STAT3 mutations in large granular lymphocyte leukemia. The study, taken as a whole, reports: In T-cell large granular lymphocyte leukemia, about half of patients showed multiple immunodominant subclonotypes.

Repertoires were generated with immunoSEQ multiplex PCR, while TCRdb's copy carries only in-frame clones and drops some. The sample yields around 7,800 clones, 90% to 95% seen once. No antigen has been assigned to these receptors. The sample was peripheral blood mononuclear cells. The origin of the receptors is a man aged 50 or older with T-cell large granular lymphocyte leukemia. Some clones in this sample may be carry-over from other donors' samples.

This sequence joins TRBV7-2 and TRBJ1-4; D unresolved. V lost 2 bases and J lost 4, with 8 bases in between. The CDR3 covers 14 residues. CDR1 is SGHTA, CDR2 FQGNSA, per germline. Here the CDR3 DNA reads TGTGCCAGCAGCTTACCACAGCTTAATGAAAAACTGTTTTTT. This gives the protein CASSLPQLNEKLFF.

CDR3 sequence reads: CASSRGTANTGELFF. The CDR3 bases are TGTGCCAGCAGCCGCGGGACCGCGAACACCGGGGAGCTGTTTTTT. This chain links TRBV11-3 with TRBJ2-2; maybe TRBD2 (6 bases). With 5 bases removed from V and 0 bases from J, the gap between germline ends came to 10 bases. CDR3 size: 15 residues. CDR1 is SGHNT and CDR2 is YENEEA in the germline V gene.

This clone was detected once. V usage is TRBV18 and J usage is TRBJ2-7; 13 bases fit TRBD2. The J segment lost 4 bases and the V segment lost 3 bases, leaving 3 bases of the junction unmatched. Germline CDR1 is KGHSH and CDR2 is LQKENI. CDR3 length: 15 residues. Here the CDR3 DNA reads TGTGCCAGCTCACCGACTAGCGGGGGGTCATACGAGCAGTACTTC. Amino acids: CASSPTSGGSYEQYF.

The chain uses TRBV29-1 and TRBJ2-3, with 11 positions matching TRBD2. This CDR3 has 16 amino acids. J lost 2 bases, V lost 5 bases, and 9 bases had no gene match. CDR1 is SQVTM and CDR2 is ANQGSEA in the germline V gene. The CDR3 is CSVLKLAGGHTDTQYF. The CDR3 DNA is TGCAGCGTTCTAAAGCTAGCGGGAGGCCACACAGATACGCAGTATTTT.

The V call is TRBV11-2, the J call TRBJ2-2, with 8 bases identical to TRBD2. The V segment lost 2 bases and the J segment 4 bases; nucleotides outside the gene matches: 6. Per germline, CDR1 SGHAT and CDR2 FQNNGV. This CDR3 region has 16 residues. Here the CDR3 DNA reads TGTGCCAGCAGCTTATGGGTTAGCGGGACCACCGGGGAGCTGTTTTTT. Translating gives CASSLWVSGTTGELFF.

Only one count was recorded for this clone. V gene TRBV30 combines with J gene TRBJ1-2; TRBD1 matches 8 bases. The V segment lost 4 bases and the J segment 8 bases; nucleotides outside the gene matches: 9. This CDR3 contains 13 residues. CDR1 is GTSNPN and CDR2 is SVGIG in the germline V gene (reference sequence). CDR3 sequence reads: CAWKGTGLGGYTF. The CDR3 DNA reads TGTGCCTGGAAGGGGACAGGACTAGGGGGCTACACCTTC. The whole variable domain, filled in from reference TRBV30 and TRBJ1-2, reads SQTIHQWPATLVQPVGSPLSLECTVEGTSNPNLYWYRQAAGRGLQLLFYSVGIGQISSEVPQNLSASRPQDRQFILSSKKLLLSDSGFYLCAWKGTGLGGYTFGSGTRLTVV.

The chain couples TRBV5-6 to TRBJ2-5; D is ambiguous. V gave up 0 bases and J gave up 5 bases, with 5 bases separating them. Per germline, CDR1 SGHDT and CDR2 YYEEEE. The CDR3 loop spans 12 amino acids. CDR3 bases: TGTGCCAGCAGCTTGGACATGGAGACCCAGTACTTC. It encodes CASSLDMETQYF.

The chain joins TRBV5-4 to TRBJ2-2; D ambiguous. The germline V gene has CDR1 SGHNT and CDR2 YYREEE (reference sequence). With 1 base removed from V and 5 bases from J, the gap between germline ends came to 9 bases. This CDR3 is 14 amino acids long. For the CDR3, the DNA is TGTGCCAGCAGCTTGTGGGAAGCAACCGGGGAGCTGTTTTTT. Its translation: CASSLWEATGELFF.

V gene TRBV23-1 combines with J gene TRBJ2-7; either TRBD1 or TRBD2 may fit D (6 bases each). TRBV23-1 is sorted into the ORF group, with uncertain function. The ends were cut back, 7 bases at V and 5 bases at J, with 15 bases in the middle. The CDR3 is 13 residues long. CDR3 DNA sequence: TGCGCCAGCAAGGGGGGCGCAATCCACGAGCAGTACTTC. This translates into CASKGGAIHEQYF.

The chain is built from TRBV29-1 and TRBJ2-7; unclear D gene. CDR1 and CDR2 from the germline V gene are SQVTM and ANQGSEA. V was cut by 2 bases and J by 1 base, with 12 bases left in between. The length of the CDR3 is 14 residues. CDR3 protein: CSVEHGQESYEQYF. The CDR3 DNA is TGCAGCGTTGAACATGGGCAGGAGTCCTACGAGCAGTACTTC.

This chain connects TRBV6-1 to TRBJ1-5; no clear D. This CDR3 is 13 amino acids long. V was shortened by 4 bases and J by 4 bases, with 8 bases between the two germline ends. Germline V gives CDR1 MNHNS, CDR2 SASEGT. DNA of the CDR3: TGTGCCAGCAGTGCCCCGCCGAATCAGCCCCAGCATTTT. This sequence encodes CASSAPPNQPQHF.

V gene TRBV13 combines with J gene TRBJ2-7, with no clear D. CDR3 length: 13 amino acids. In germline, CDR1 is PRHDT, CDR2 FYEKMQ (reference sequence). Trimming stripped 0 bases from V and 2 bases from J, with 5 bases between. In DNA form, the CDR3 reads TGTGCCAGCAGCTTAGGCAGAACCTACGAGCAGTACTTC. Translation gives CASSLGRTYEQYF.

CDR3 bases: TGTGCCAGCAGCTTTCGGGAGAGCCCCAAAACGCAGTATTTT. It specifies CASSFRESPKTQYF. The V call is TRBV28, the J call TRBJ2-3, with D perhaps TRBD2 (6 bases). Germline loops: CDR1 MDHEN, CDR2 SYDVKM. Trimming shortened V by 6 bases and J by 9 bases, and 19 bases separated the two germline ends. CDR3 size: 14 residues. The full variable domain, in which reference TRBV28 and TRBJ2-3 provide the parts outside the CDR3, is DVKVTQSSRYLVKRTGEKVFLECVQDMDHENMFWYRQDPGLGLRLIYFSYDVKMKEKGDIPEGYSVSREKKERFSLILESASTNQTSMYLCASSFRESPKTQYFGPGTRLTVL.

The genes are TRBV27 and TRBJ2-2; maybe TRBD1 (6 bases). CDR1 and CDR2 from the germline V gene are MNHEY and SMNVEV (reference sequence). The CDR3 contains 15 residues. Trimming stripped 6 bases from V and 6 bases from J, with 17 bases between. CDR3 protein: CASRSRQVGPGELFF. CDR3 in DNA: TGTGCCAGCAGGTCCAGACAGGTCGGTCCCGGGGAGCTGTTTTTT.

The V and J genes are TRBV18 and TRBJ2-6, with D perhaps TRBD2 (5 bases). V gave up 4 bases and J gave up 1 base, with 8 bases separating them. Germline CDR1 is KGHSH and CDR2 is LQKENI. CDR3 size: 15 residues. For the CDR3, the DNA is TGTGCCAGCTCACAACCGGGGTCTGGGGCCAACGTCCTGACTTTC. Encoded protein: CASSQPGSGANVLTF.

The CDR3 DNA sequence: TGTGCCAGCAGCCAAGAATTGGTCCGTGGAGATACGCAGTATTTT. Protein product: CASSQELVRGDTQYF. The chain carries TRBV14 and TRBJ2-3; no firm D call. This CDR3 contains 15 residues. Germline V CDR1 and CDR2: SGHDN, FVKESK. Trimming removed 0 bases at V and 5 bases at J, with 12 bases between. The full variable domain, with the rest looked up from reference TRBV14 and TRBJ2-3, is EAGVTQFPSHSVIEKGQTVTLRCDPISGHDNLYWYRRVMGKEIKFLLHFVKESKQDESGMPNNRFLAERTGGTYSTLKVQPAELEDSGVYFCASSQELVRGDTQYFGPGTRLTVL.

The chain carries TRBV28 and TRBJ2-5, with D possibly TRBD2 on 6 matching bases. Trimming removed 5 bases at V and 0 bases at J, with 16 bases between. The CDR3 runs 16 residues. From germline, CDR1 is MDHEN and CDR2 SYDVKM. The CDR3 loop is CASSPGSSVYQETQYF. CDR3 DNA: TGTGCCAGCAGTCCCGGGTCTAGCGTGTACCAAGAGACCCAGTACTTC. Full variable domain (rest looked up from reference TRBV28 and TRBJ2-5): DVKVTQSSRYLVKRTGEKVFLECVQDMDHENMFWYRQDPGLGLRLIYFSYDVKMKEKGDIPEGYSVSREKKERFSLILESASTNQTSMYLCASSPGSSVYQETQYFGPGTRLLVL.

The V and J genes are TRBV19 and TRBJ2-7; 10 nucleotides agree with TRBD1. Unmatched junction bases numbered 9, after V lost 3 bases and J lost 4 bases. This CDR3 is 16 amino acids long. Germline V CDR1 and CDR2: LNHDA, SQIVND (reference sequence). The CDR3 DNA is TGTGCCAGTAGTATCGGGGACAGGGGTTTTCCGTACGAGCAGTACTTC. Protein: CASSIGDRGFPYEQYF.

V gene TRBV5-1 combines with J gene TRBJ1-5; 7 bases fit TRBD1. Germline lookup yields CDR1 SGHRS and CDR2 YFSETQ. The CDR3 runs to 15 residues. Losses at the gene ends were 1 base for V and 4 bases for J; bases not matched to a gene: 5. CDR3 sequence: CASSLNGQENQPQHF. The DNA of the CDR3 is TGCGCCAGCAGCTTGAATGGACAGGAAAATCAGCCCCAGCATTTT. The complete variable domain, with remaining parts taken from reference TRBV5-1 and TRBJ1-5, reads KAGVTQTPRYLIKTRGQQVTLSCSPISGHRSVSWYQQTPGQGLQFLFEYFSETQRNKGNFPGRFSGRQFSNSRSEMNVSTLELGDSALYLCASSLNGQENQPQHFGDGTRLSIL.

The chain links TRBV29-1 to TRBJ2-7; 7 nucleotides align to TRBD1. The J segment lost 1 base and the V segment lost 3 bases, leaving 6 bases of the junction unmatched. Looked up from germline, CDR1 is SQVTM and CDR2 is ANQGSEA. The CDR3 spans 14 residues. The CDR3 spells CSVEAGQDSYEQYF. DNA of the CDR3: TGCAGCGTTGAGGCCGGACAGGATTCCTACGAGCAGTACTTC.

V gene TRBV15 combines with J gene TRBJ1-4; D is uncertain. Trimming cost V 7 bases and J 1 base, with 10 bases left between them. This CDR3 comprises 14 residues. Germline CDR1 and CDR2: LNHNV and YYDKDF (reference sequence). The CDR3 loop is CATTHRGTNEKLFF. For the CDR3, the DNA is TGTGCCACCACCCACAGAGGAACTAATGAAAAACTGTTTTTT.

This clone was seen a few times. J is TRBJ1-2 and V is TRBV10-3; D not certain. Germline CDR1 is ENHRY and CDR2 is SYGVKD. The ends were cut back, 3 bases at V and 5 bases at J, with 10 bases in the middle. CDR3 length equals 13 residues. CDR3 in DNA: TGTGCCATCAGTGATCAACGATCATATGGCTACACCTTC. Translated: CAISDQRSYGYTF.

In DNA form, the CDR3 reads TGCAGCGCACAGGGGCAGGGCGACACCGGGGAGCTGTTTTTT. Translating gives CSAQGQGDTGELFF. This sequence joins TRBV29-1 and TRBJ2-2, with 7 bases aligning to TRBD1. The V gene's germline CDR1 is SQVTM and CDR2 ANQGSEA. This CDR3 comprises 14 residues. Trimming removed 7 bases from V and 3 bases from J; junction bases left unmatched: 8.

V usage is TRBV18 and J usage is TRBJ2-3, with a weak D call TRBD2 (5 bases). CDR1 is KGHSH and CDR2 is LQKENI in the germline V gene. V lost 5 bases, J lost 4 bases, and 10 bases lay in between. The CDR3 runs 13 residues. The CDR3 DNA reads TGTGCCAGCTCAGAGGCCGGGGCAGATACGCAGTATTTT. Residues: CASSEAGADTQYF.

CDR3 nucleotide sequence: TGCGCCAGCAGCTCGGACAGGGGCAATCAGCCCCAGCATTTT. Translating gives CASSSDRGNQPQHF. The V call is TRBV5-1, the J call TRBJ1-5; 8 bases are shared with TRBD1. There are 14 residues in the CDR3. V gave up 3 bases and J gave up 2 bases; unmatched junction bases: 1. Germline V CDR1 and CDR2: SGHRS, YFSETQ. Variable domain in full (rest from reference TRBV5-1 and TRBJ1-5): KAGVTQTPRYLIKTRGQQVTLSCSPISGHRSVSWYQQTPGQGLQFLFEYFSETQRNKGNFPGRFSGRQFSNSRSEMNVSTLELGDSALYLCASSSDRGNQPQHFGDGTRLSIL.

As DNA, the CDR3 is TGTGCCTGGAGTCCGAATACAGATACGCAGTATTTT. It codes for CAWSPNTDTQYF. V gene TRBV30 combines with J gene TRBJ2-3; no clear D gene. The V end lost 2 bases, the J end lost 3 bases, and 6 bases lay between the germline ends. CDR3 length: 12 residues. CDR1 GTSNPN and CDR2 SVGIG come from the germline V gene (reference sequence).

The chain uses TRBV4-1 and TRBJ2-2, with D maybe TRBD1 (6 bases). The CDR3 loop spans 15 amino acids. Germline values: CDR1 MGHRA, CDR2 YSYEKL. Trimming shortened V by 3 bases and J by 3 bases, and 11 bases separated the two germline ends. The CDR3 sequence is CASSHQKGDTGELFF. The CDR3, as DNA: TGCGCCAGCAGCCATCAAAAGGGGGACACCGGGGAGCTGTTTTTT.

CDR3 sequence: CASSPYSPLASGQGYEQYF. The CDR3 DNA follows: TGTGCCAGCAGCCCCTATTCCCCCCTCGCTAGCGGGCAGGGATACGAGCAGTACTTC. This rearrangement joins TRBV14 to TRBJ2-7, with 8 bases matching TRBD2. CDR3 length equals 19 residues. Per the germline V gene, CDR1 is SGHDN and CDR2 is FVKESK. V gave up 4 bases and J gave up 4 bases; unmatched junction bases: 21.